Following are 9 T cell receptor beta chains from one sample sequenced in a study of regulatory dendritic cells for organ transplantation. No antigen is known for these receptors. Sequenced by immunoSEQ multiplex PCR; TCRdb stores in-frame clones only, minus some. The sample includes about 20,000 clones, 65% to 90% of them seen just once. Sorted subsets were CFSE-labeled and cultured approximately 5 days with allogeneic dendritic cells. The sequencing sample was made of naive CD4+ T cells from blood cultured with dendritic cells. Described subset: CD45RA+ naive T cells. The receptor set was obtained from a human donor in good health.

The gene calls are TRBV5-1 and TRBJ2-7; TRBD2 agrees at 7 bases. The germline V gene encodes CDR1 SGHRS and CDR2 YFSETQ. This CDR3 has 14 amino acids. With V trimmed by 3 bases and J by 3 bases, 6 bases remained unmatched. The CDR3 DNA sequence: TGCGCCAGCAGCTCCCGGGGGGACGGCTACGAGCAGTACTTC. This gives the protein CASSSRGDGYEQYF.

This clone was detected only once. J is TRBJ2-6 and V is TRBV28; TRBD1 matches 8 bases. This CDR3 is built from 17 residues. The germline V gene encodes CDR1 MDHEN and CDR2 SYDVKM. V lost 7 bases, J lost 4 bases, and 12 bases stayed unmatched. The CDR3 nucleotides are TGTGCCAGCATCCCATCCGGACAGGGCTACGGGGCCAACGTCCTGACTTTC. Its translation is CASIPSGQGYGANVLTF.

The chain has TRBV7-3 and TRBJ1-4; a weak D match, TRBD1 (5 bases). The CDR3 contains 16 residues. The ends were cut back, 5 bases at V and 9 bases at J, with 22 bases in the middle. The germline gives CDR1 SGHTA, CDR2 FQGTGA. The CDR3 sequence: CASSPLGQARVKKLFF. CDR3 bases: TGTGCCAGCAGCCCTCTGGGGCAAGCTCGAGTGAAAAAACTGTTTTTT.

In nucleotides, the CDR3 is TGTGCCAGCAGCCCATCCCGTACAGATACGCAGTATTTT. Translated: CASSPSRTDTQYF. V and J are TRBV11-3 and TRBJ2-3; D call uncertain. This CDR3 is built from 13 residues. Per the germline V gene, CDR1 is SGHNT and CDR2 is YENEEA. V was clipped by 5 bases and J by 3 bases, with 9 bases between them.

This chain uses TRBV5-6 with TRBJ1-2, with D unclear. Germline V gene data show CDR1 as SGHDT and CDR2 as YYEEEE. The CDR3 is made up of 13 amino acids. Trimming removed 4 bases at V and 8 bases at J, with 15 bases between. CDR3 bases: TGTGCCAGCAGCCGGACGGTCATACTAGGCTACACCTTC. Translated: CASSRTVILGYTF. Using reference TRBV5-6 and TRBJ1-2 for the parts outside the CDR3, the full variable domain is DAGVTQSPTHLIKTRGQQVTLRCSPKSGHDTVSWYQQALGQGPQFIFQYYEEEERQRGNFPDRFSGHQFPNYSSELNVNALLLGDSALYLCASSRTVILGYTFGSGTRLTVV.

The chain employs TRBV6-1 and TRBJ1-2; 8 nucleotides match TRBD1. CDR1 and CDR2 from the germline V gene are MNHNS and SASEGT. The CDR3 has 14 residues. V lost 4 bases and J lost 8; bases outside the gene matches: 9. The CDR3 sequence: CASSGRRTGSGYTF. The CDR3 DNA follows: TGTGCCAGCAGTGGGAGAAGGACAGGGTCCGGCTACACCTTC.

The chain couples TRBV2 to TRBJ2-5; D gene ambiguous. The V and J ends lost 1 base and 4 bases respectively, with 7 bases between them. This CDR3 comprises 13 residues. The germline CDR1 and CDR2 sequences are SNHLY and FYNNEI. This CDR3 is CASSEEAPETQYF. The CDR3 region has the DNA TGTGCCAGCAGTGAAGAGGCCCCAGAGACCCAGTACTTC.

V and J are TRBV19 and TRBJ2-7; 7 nucleotides align to TRBD1. The germline gives CDR1 LNHDA, CDR2 SQIVND (reference sequence). This CDR3 comprises 12 residues. The ends lost 11 bases at V and 0 bases at J; junction bases unmatched: 4. DNA of the CDR3: TGTGCCTGGGGGACAGTCTCCTACGAGCAGTACTTC. Its translation: CAWGTVSYEQYF.

The rearrangement joins TRBV30 to TRBJ1-1; maybe TRBD1 (5 bases). Per the germline V gene, CDR1 is GTSNPN and CDR2 is SVGIG (reference sequence). The CDR3 totals 16 residues. With 3 bases removed from V and 0 bases from J, the gap between germline ends came to 17 bases. The CDR3 nucleotides read TGTGCCTGGAGCCCGAACAGGATATCCATGAACACTGAAGCTTTCTTT. It encodes CAWSPNRISMNTEAFF.